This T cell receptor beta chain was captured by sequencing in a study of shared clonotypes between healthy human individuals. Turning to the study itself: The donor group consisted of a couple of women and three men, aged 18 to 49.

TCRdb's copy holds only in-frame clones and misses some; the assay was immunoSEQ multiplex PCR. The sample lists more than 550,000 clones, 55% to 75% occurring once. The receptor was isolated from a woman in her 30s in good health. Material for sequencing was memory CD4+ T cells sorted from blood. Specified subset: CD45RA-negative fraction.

CDR3 DNA: TGTGCCAGCAGCGCGACAGGGGCCTACGAGCAGTACTTC. This sequence encodes CASSATGAYEQYF. The rearrangement joins TRBV13 to TRBJ2-7; 8 nucleotides match TRBD1. V lost 5 bases and J lost 2; bases outside the gene matches: 2. Germline V gives CDR1 PRHDT, CDR2 FYEKMQ (reference sequence). The CDR3 is 13 amino acids.